This T cell receptor (beta chain) appears in the sequencing data of a study of beta chain features in type 1 diabetes. Points from the study as a whole: In the patient group, naive, central memory and Treg TCRB repertoires seemed more alike than in the healthy donor group. An over-representation of cells with high TCR expression could result from cDNA sequencing. TCRB CDR3 length was moderately but significantly reduced in all four CD4+ subsets of Type 1 diabetes patients.

Sorting of CD4+ naive, central memory, regulatory and stem cell-like memory cells was performed via CD45RO/CCR7/CD25/CD127/CD95/CD27. Expressed TCRB transcripts were sequenced because the entire RNA isolate underwent reverse transcription. Sequenced by immunoSEQ multiplex PCR; TCRdb stores in-frame clones only, minus some. This repertoire shows 310,000 or so clones, over 14% found once; its top ten account for roughly 0.015%. Comment on this clone: The antigen remains undetermined.

The sample consisted of naive CD4+ T cells from blood. The receptor comes from a man between 18 and 29 years old with type 1 diabetes.

The CDR3 region has the DNA TGTGCCAGCAGCGAGGCAGGGGCCTCTGGGGCCAACGTCCTGACTTTC. It encodes CASSEAGASGANVLTF. The rearrangement uses TRBV11-2 and TRBJ2-6; a weak D match, TRBD1 (6 bases). Germline-derived CDR1 and CDR2 are SGHAT and FQNNGV. The V end lost 5 bases, the J end lost 0 bases, and 11 bases lay between the germline ends. This CDR3 contains 16 residues.